The clone carrying this T cell receptor beta chain was seen at least ten times. These data originate in a study of T cells in Graves' hyperthyroidism and ophthalmopathy. Study summary: Before any treatment, at initial diagnosis, peripheral blood was collected.

Authors of the study amplified TCR beta CDR3 regions from RNA transcripts. During a first-round RT-PCR of the TCR CDR3, the HTBI primer set was used. TCRdb used MiXCR to reprocess the multiplex PCR reads, holding one entry per CDR3 protein. The data contain about 400,000 distinct CDR3 sequences, roughly an eighth of them singletons. Trimming took 3 bases from V and 1 from J, leaving 6 bases between them. The CDR3 has 12 amino acids. Per the germline V gene, CDR1 is SQVTM and CDR2 is ANQGSEA. Sequencing used blood. This rearrangement joins TRBV29-1 to TRBJ2-5, with D maybe TRBD2 (6 bases). This TCR was sampled from a woman between 18 and 29 years old with Graves' hyperthyroidism. CDR3 sequence: CSVEEGQETQYF. In DNA, the CDR3 is TGCAGCGTTGAGGAGGGCCAAGAGACCCAGTACTTC.